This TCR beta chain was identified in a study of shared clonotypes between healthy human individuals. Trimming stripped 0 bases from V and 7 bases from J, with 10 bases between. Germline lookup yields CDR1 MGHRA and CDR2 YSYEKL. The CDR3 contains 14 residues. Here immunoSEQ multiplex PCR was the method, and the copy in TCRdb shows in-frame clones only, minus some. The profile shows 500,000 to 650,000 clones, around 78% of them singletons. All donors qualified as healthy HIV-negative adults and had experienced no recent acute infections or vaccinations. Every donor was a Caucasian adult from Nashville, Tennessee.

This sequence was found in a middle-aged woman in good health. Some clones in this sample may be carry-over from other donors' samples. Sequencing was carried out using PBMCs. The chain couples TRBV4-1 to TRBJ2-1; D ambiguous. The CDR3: CASSQDVIWNEQFF. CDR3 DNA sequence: TGCGCCAGCAGCCAAGATGTTATCTGGAATGAGCAGTTCTTC.